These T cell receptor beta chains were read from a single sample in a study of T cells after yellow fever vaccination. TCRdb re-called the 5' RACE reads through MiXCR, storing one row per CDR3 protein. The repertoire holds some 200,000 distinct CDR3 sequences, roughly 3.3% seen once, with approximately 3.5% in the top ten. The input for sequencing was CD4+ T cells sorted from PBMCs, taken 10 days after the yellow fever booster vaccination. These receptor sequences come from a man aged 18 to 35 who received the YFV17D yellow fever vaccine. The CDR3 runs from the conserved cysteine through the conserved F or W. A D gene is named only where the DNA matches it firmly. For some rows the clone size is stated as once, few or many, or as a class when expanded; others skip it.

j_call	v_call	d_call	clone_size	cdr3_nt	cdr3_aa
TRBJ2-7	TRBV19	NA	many	TGTGCCAGTAGTTTCCAGGGTTCGGTTTACGAGCAGTACTTC	CASSFQGSVYEQYF
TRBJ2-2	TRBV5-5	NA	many	TGTGCCAGCATCGGGACGGTGAACACCGGGGAGCTGTTTTTT	CASIGTVNTGELFF
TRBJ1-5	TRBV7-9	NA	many	TGTGCCAGCAGCTTAGGCGCAGGGAATCAGCCCCAGCATTTT	CASSLGAGNQPQHF
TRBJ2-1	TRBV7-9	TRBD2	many	TGTGCCAGCATCATACTTATCGGGACTAGCGGGGGTACTGAGCAGTTCTTC	CASIILIGTSGGTEQFF
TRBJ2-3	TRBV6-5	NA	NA	TGTGCCAGCATCTCCCCGGGGACAAATACGCAGTATTTT	CASISPGTNTQYF
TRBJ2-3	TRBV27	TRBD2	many	TGTGCCAGTGCGCGGGGGGGCTGGACAGATACGCAGTATTTT	CASARGGWTDTQYF
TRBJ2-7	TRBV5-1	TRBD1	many	TGCGCCAGCAGCTCGTCACCGGGACAGGGATCCGAGCAGTACTTC	CASSSSPGQGSEQYF
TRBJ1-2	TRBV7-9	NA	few	TGTGCGGGCAGGGGCGAAGATGGCTACACCTTC	CAGRGEDGYTF
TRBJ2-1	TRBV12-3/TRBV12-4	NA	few	TGTGCCAGCACCCAAGGGGCACCCCAGTTCTTC	CASTQGAPQFF
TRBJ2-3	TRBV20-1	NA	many	TGCAGTGCCACATACCCTGGCACAGATACGCAGTATTTT	CSATYPGTDTQYF
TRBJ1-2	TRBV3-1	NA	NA	TGTGCCAGCAGCCATAAGACTCCTAACTATGGCTACACCTTC	CASSHKTPNYGYTF
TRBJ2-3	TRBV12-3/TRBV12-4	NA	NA	TGTGCCAGCAGTAGGGGGGAAAGCACAGATACGCAGTATTTT	CASSRGESTDTQYF
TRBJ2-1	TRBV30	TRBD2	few	TGTGCCTGGACGGGCGGGGGGGCCTCATCCTACAATGAGCAGTTCTTC	CAWTGGGASSYNEQFF
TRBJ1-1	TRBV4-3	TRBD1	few	TGCGCCAGCAGCCAATTACCGGGACAGAGCCCGAACACTGAAGCTTTCTTT	CASSQLPGQSPNTEAFF
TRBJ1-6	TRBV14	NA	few	TGTGCCAGCAGCCAAGTTACGGGAGTTATTTCACCCCTCCACTTT	CASSQVTGVISPLHF
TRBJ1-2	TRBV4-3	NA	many	TGCGCCAGCAGCCAAGATCCGGCAGGGAGGAATGGCTACACCTTC	CASSQDPAGRNGYTF
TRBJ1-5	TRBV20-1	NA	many	TGCAGTGCTGTCAGCGGTGTTTGGAGAATTAAGGAGAATCAGCCCCAGCATTTT	CSAVSGVWRIKENQPQHF
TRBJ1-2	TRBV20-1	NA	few	TGCAGTGCCCACCCGGGGGCTAACTATGGCTACACCTTC	CSAHPGANYGYTF
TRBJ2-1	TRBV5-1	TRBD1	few	TGCGCCAGCAGCGGGACAGGGGGGACCTACAATGAGCAGTTCTTC	CASSGTGGTYNEQFF